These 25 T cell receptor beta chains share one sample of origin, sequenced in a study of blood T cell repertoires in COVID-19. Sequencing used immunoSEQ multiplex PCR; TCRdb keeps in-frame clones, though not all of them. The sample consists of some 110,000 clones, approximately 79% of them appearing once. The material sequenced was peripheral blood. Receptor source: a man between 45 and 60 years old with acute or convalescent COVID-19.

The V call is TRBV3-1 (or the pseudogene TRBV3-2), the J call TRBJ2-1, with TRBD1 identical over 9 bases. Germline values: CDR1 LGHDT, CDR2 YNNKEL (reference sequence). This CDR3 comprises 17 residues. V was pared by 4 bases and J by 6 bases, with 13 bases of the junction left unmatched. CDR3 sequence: CASSPQPPGTGPNEQFF. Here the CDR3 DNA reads TGTGCCAGCAGCCCTCAACCCCCCGGGACAGGGCCCAATGAGCAGTTCTTC.

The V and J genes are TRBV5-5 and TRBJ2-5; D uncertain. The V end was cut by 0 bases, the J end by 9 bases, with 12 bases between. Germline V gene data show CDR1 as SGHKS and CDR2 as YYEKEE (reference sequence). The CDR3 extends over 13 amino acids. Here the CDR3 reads CASSLDSPQPQYF. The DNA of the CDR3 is TGTGCCAGCAGCTTGGACAGCCCCCAGCCCCAGTACTTC.

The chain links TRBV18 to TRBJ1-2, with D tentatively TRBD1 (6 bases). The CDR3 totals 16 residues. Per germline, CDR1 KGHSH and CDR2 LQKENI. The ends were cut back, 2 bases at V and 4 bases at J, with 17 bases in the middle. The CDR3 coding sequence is TGTGCCAGCTCACCAAGGAATACAGGGCAACCCTATGGCTACACCTTC. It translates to CASSPRNTGQPYGYTF.

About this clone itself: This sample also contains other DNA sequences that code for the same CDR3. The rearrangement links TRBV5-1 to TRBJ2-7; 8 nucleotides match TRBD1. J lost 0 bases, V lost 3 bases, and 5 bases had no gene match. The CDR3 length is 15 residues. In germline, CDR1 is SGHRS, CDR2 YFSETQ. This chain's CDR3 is CASSSRQGSSYEQYF. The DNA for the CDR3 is TGCGCCAGCAGCTCCCGACAGGGGTCCTCCTACGAGCAGTACTTC.

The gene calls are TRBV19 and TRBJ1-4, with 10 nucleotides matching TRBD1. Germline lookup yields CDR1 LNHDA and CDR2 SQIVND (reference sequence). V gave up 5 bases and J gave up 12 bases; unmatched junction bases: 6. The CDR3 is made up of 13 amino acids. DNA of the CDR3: TGTGCCAGTAGTTACGGGACAGGGGAGCAACTGTTTTTT. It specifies CASSYGTGEQLFF.

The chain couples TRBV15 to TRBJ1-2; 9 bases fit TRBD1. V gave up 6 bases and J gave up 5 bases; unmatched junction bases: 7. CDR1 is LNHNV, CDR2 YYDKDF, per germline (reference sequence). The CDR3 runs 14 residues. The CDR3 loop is CATRLQGAGYGYTF. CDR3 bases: TGTGCCACCAGACTACAGGGGGCTGGTTATGGCTACACCTTC.

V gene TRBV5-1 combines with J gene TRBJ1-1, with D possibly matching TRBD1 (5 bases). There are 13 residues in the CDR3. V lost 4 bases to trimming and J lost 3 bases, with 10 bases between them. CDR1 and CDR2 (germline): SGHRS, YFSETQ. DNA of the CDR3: TGCGCCAGCAGCCGTAAAGGGGACACTGAAGCTTTCTTT. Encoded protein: CASSRKGDTEAFF.

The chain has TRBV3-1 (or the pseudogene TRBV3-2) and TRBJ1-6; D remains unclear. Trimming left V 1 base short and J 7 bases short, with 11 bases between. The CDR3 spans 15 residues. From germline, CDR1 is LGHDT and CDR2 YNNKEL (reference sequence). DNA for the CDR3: TGTGCCAGCAGCCAAGCGGGTTCGGGAAATTCACCCCTCCACTTT. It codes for CASSQAGSGNSPLHF.

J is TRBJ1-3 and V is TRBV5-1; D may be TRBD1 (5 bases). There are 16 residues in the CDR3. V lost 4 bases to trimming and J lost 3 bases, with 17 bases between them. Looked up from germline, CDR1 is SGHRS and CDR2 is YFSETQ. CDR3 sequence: CASSHWPDIGGNTIYF. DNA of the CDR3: TGCGCCAGCAGCCATTGGCCGGACATAGGTGGAAACACCATATATTTT.

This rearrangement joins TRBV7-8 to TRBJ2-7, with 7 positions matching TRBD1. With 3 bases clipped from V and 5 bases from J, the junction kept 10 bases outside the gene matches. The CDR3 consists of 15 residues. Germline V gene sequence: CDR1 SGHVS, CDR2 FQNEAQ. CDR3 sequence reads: CASSLTYRGNNEQYF. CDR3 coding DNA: TGTGCCAGCAGCTTGACTTACAGGGGAAATAACGAGCAGTACTTC.

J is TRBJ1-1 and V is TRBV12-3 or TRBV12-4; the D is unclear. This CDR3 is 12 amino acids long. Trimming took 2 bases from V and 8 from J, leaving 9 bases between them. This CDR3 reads CASSLYNKEAFF. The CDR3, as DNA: TGTGCCAGCAGTTTATATAATAAAGAAGCTTTCTTT.

The chain's CDR3 is CASSRTSNQPQHF. CDR3 sequence (DNA): TGTGCCAGCTCCAGAACCAGCAATCAGCCCCAGCATTTT. This rearrangement joins TRBV6-5 to TRBJ1-5; D uncertain. The V gene lost 8 bases and the J gene lost 1 base, with 9 bases spanning the gap. Germline lookup yields CDR1 MNHEY and CDR2 SVGAGI. The CDR3 is made up of 13 amino acids.

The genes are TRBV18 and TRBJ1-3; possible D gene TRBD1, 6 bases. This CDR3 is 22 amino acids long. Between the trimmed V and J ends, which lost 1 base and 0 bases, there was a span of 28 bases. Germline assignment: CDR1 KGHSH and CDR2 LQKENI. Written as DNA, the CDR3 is TGTGCCAGCTCACCACTCTCTTGGGGGGGCCTAACGACCCGGAGCTCTGGAAACACCATATATTTT. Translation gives CASSPLSWGGLTTRSSGNTIYF.

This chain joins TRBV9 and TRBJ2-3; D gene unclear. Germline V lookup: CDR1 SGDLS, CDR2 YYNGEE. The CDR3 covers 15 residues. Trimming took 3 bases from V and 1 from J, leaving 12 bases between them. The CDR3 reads CASSALVSRTDTQYF. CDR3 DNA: TGTGCCAGCAGCGCTCTAGTTAGCCGCACAGATACGCAGTATTTT.

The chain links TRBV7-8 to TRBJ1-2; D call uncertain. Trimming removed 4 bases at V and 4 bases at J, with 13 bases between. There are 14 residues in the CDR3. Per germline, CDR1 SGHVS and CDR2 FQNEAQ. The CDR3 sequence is CASSSISEGYGYTF. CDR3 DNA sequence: TGTGCCAGCAGCTCAATTTCGGAGGGCTATGGCTACACCTTC.

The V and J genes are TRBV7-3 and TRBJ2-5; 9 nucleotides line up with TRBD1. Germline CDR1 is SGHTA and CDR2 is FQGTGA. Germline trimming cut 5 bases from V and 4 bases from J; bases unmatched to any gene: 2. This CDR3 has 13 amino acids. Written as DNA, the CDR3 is TGTGCCAGCAGCCGACAGGGGGGAGAGACCCAGTACTTC. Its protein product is CASSRQGGETQYF.

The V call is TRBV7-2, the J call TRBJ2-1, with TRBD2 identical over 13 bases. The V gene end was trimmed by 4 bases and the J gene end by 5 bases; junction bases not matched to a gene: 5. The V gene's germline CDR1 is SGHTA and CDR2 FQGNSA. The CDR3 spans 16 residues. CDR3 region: CASSSSLAGGHNEQFF. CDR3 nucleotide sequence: TGTGCCAGCAGCTCATCACTAGCGGGGGGGCACAATGAGCAGTTCTTC. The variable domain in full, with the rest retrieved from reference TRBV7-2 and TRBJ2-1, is GAGVSQSPSNKVTEKGKDVELRCDPISGHTALYWYRQSLGQGLEFLIYFQGNSAPDKSGLPSDRFSAERTGGSVSTLTIQRTQQEDSAVYLCASSSSLAGGHNEQFFGPGTRLTVL.

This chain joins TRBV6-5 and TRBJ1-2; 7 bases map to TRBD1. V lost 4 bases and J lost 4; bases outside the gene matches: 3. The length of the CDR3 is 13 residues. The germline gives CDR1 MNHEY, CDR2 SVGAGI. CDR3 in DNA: TGTGCCAGCAGTTCGACAGGGCTCTATGGCTACACCTTC. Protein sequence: CASSSTGLYGYTF.

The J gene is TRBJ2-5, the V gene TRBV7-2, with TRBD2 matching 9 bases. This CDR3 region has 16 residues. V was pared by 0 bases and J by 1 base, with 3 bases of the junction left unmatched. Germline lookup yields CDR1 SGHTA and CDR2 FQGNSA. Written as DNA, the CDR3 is TGTGCCAGCAGCTTAGCGGGCGGGGGGGCCCAAGAGACCCAGTACTTC. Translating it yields CASSLAGGGAQETQYF.

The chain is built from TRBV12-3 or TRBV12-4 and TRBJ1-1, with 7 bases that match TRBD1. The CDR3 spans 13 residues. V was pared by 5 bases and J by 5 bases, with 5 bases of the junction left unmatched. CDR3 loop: CASSTGARTEAFF. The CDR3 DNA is TGTGCCAGCAGTACAGGGGCCAGAACTGAAGCTTTCTTT.

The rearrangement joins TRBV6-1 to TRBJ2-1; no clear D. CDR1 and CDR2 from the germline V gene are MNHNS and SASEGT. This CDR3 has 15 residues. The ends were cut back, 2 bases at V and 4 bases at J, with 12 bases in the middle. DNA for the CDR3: TGTGCCAGCAGTGAACTCAACTTCGAATACAATGAGCAGTTCTTC. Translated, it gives CASSELNFEYNEQFF.

CDR3 protein: CASSERQGGDSPLHF. The CDR3 DNA reads as TGTGCCAGCAGTGAACGGCAGGGGGGAGATTCACCCCTCCACTTT. The chain carries TRBV2 and TRBJ1-6; 7 positions match TRBD1. The V gene's germline CDR1 is SNHLY and CDR2 FYNNEI. V shed 2 bases and J 8 bases; nucleotides not matched to a gene: 6. The CDR3 runs 15 residues.

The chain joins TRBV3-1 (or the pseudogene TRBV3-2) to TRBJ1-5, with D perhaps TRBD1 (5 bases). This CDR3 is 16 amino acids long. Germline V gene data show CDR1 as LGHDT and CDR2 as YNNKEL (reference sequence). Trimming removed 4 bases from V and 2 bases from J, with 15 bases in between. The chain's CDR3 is CASSPRVSRGNQPQHF. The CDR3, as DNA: TGTGCCAGCAGCCCCAGGGTCAGTCGCGGCAATCAGCCCCAGCATTTT.

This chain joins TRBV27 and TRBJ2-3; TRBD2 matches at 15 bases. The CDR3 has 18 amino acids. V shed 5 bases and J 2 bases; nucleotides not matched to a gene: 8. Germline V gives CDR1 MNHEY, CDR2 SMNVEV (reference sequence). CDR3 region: CASSDGLAGGPITDTQYF. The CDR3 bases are TGTGCCAGCAGTGATGGACTAGCGGGGGGGCCTATCACAGATACGCAGTATTTT.

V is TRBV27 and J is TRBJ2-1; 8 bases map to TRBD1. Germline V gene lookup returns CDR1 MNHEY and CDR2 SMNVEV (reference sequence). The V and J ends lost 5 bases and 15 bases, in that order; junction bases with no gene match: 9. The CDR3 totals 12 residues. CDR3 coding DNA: TGTGCCAGCAGTCTATATGGACAGGGAACGTTCTTC. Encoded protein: CASSLYGQGTFF.